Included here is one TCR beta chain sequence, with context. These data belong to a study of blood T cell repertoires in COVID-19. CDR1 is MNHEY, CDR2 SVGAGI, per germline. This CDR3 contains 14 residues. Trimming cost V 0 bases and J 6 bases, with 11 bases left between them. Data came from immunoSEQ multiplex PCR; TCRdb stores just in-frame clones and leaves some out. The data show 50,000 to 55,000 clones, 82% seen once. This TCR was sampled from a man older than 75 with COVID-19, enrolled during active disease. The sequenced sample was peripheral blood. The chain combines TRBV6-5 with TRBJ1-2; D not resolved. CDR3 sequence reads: CASSYSAVSDGYTF. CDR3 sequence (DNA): TGTGCCAGCAGTTACTCCGCGGTGTCGGATGGCTACACCTTC.